This T cell receptor (beta chain) comes out of a study of cytomegalovirus exposure and HLA in healthy donors. PCR involved 60 Vbeta and 13 Jbeta primers. Produced via immunoSEQ multiplex PCR; TCRdb's table is partial and in-frame only. The sample contains about 150,000 clones, roughly 84% of which appear only once. V lost 0 bases to trimming and J lost 4 bases, with 8 bases between them. Germline CDR1 is SGHRS and CDR2 is YFSETQ. The CDR3 is 14 amino acids. Source material: PBMCs. The TCR originated in a woman aged 18-29 years in good health and CMV-seronegative. The chain employs TRBV5-1 and TRBJ2-1; D might be TRBD2 (6 bases). In DNA form, the CDR3 reads TGCGCCAGCAGCTTGGGCGGGGAATACAATGAGCAGTTCTTC. This codes for CASSLGGEYNEQFF.